The sequence of this T cell receptor beta chain was determined in a study of early T cells in non-severe SARS-CoV-2 infection. Study details: The input, bulk RNA from unsorted whole blood, was sequenced, and chains were unpaired.

Each CDR3 protein is one row after TCRdb ran MiXCR on the 5' RACE reads. This sample has tens of thousands of distinct CDR3 sequences; roughly an eighth occur once, and the top ten carry about a tenth. This clonotype was observed at least ten times. The germline CDR1 and CDR2 sequences are SGHAT and FQNNGV. V trimming: 11 bases; J trimming: 4 bases; junction bases outside the gene matches: 6. The CDR3 runs to 12 residues. Specimen: whole blood. The sequence came from an adult who was a healthcare worker with PCR-confirmed SARS-CoV-2 infection or an uninfected control (not recorded which). The V call is TRBV11-2, the J call TRBJ2-3; 7 bases are shared with TRBD2. The CDR3 coding sequence is TGTGCCGTCACACGGGGGGCAGATACGCAGTATTTT. Amino acid sequence: CAVTRGADTQYF.